Below, one T cell receptor beta chain is given with its context. Its specificity is unknown. No patient had autoimmune disease or received systemic immunosuppression. The data belong to a study of OX40 agonist ivuxolimab in advanced cancers. Findings and limits, study-wide: Partial responders at 0.1-3.0 mg/kg showed near-lowest clonal expansion.

Sequencing used immunoSEQ multiplex PCR; TCRdb keeps in-frame clones, though not all of them. The profile shows approximately 80,000 clones, more than 85% of them singletons. Looked up from germline, CDR1 is MNHNS and CDR2 is SASEGT. With 7 bases clipped from V and 6 bases from J, the junction kept 7 bases outside the gene matches. The CDR3 is made up of 14 amino acids. Sequencing was performed on CD4+ or CD8+ T cells sorted from blood, taken in a trial of the OX40 agonist ivuxolimab. This receptor was identified in an adult with an advanced solid tumor such as melanoma, head and neck, liver or kidney cancer. The chain recombines TRBV6-1 with TRBJ2-7, with 12 nucleotides matching TRBD2. This chain's CDR3 is CASTGLAGGGEQYF. In nucleotides, the CDR3 is TGTGCCAGCACGGGCCTAGCGGGAGGGGGCGAGCAGTACTTC.